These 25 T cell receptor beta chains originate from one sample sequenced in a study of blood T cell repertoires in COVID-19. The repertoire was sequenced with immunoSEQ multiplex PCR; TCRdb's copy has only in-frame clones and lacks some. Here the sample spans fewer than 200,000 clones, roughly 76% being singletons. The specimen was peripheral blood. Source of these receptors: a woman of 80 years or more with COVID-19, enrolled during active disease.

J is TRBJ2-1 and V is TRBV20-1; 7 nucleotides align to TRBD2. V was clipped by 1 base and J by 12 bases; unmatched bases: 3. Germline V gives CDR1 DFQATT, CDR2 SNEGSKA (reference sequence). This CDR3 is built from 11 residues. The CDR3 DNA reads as TGCAGTGCTAGAGGCGGGAGTTGGCAGTTCTTC. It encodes CSARGGSWQFF.

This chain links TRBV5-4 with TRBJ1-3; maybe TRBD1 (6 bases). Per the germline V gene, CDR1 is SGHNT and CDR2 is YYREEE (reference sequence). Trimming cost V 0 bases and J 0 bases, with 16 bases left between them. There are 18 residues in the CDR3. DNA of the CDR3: TGTGCCAGCAGCTTGGGAGGGTCAGGGGCAAGCTCTGGAAACACCATATATTTT. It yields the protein CASSLGGSGASSGNTIYF.

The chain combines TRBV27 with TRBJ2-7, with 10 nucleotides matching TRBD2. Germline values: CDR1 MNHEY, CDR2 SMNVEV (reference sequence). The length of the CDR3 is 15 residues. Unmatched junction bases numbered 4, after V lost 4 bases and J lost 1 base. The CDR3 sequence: CASSYSAGGSYEQYF. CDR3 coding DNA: TGTGCCAGCAGTTACTCAGCGGGAGGGTCCTACGAGCAGTACTTC.

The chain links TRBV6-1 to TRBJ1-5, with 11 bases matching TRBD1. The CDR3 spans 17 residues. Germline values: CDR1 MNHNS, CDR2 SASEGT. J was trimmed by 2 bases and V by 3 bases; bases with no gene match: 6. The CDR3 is CASSDSGTGGGNQPQHF. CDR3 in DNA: TGTGCCAGCAGTGATTCCGGGACAGGGGGAGGCAATCAGCCCCAGCATTTT.

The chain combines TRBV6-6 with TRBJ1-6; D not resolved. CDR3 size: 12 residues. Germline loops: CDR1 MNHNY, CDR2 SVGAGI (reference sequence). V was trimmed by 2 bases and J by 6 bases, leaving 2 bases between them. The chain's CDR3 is CASSYLNSPLHF. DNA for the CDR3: TGTGCCAGCAGTTACCTTAATTCACCCCTCCACTTT.

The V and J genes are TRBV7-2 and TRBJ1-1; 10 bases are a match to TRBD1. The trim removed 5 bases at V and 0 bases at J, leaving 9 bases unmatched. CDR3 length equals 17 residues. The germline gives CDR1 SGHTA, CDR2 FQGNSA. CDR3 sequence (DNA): TGTGCCAGCAGCACCCCCCCGGGACAGGGGATGAACACTGAAGCTTTCTTT. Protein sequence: CASSTPPGQGMNTEAFF.

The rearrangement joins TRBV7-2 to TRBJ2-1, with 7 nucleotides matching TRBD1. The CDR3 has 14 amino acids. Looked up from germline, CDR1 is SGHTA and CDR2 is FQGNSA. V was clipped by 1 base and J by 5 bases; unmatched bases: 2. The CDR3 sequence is CASSLGGQNNEQFF. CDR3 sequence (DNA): TGTGCCAGCAGCTTAGGGGGACAGAACAATGAGCAGTTCTTC.

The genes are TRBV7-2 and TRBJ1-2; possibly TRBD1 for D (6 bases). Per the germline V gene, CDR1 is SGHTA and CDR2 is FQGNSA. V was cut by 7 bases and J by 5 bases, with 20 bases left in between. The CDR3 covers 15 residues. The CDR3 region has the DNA TGTGCCAGCACCCGTCAGATAGGGGGGGGTTATGGCTACACCTTC. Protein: CASTRQIGGGYGYTF.

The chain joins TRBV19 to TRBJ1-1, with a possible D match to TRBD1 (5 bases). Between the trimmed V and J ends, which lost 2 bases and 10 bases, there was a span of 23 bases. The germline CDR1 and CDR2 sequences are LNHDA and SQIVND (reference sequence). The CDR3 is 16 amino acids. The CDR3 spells CASSISRLQVGSGAFF. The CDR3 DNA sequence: TGTGCCAGTAGTATATCGAGGCTACAGGTTGGCAGTGGAGCTTTCTTT.

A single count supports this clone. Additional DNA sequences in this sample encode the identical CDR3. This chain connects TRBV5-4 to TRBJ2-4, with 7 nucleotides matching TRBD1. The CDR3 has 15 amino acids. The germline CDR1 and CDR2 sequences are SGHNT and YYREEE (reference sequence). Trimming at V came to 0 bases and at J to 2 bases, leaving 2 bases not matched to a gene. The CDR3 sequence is CASSLAQGSKNIQYF. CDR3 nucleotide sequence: TGTGCCAGCAGCTTGGCACAGGGGTCCAAAAACATTCAGTACTTC.

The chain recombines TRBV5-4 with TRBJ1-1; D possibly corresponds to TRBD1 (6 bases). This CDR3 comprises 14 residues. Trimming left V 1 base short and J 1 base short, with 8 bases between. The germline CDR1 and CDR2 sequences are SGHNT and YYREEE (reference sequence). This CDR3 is CASSLNRANTEAFF. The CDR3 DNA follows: TGTGCCAGCAGCTTGAACAGGGCGAACACTGAAGCTTTCTTT.

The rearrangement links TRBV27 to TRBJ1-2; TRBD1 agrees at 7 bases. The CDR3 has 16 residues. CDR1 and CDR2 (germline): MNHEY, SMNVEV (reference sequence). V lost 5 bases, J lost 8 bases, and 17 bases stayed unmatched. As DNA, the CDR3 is TGTGCCAGCAGTCCCATATACATCGACAGGGAGGAGGGCTACACCTTC. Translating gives CASSPIYIDREEGYTF.

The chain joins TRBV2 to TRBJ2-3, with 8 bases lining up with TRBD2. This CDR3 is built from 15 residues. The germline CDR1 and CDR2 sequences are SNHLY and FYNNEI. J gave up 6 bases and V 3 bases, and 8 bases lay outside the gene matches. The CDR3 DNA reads TGTGCCAGCAGTGAGGAAGCGGGGGCATCGGATACGCAGTATTTT. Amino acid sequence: CASSEEAGASDTQYF.

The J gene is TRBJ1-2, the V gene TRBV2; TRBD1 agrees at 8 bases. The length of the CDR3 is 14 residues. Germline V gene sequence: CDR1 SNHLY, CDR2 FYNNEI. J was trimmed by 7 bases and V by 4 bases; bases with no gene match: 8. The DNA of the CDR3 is TGTGCCAGCAGTGTGAGAGGACAGGGCTTTGGCTACACCTTC. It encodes CASSVRGQGFGYTF.

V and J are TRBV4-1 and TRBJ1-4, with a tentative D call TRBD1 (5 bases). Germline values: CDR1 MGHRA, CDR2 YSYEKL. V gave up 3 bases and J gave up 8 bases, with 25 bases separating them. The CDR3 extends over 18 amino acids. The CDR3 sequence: CASSQTKSPRVRGEKLFF. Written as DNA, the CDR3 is TGCGCCAGCAGCCAGACGAAGTCACCGAGGGTACGGGGGGAAAAACTGTTTTTT.

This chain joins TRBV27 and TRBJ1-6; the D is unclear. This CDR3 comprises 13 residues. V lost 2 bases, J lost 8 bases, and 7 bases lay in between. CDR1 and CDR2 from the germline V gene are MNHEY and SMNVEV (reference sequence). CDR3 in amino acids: CASSLTVYSPLHF. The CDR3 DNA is TGTGCCAGCAGTTTAACGGTTTATTCACCCCTCCACTTT.

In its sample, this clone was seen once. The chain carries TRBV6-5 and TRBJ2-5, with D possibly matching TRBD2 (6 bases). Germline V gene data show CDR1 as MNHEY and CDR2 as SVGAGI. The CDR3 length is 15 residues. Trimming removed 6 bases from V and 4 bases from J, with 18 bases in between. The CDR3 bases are TGTGCCAGCAGACTAGCCCTGGCAACCGGAGAGACCCAGTACTTC. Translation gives CASRLALATGETQYF.

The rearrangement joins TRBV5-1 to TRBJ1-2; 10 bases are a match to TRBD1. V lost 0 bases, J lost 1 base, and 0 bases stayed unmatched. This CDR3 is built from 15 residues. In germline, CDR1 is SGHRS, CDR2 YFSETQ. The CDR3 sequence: CASSLGTGGNYGYTF. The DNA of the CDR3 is TGCGCCAGCAGCTTGGGGACAGGGGGTAACTATGGCTACACCTTC.

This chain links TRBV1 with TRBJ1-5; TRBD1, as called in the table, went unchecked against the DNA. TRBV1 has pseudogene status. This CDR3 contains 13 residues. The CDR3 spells CTSSPQQGSRVDF. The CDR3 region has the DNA TGCACCAGCAGCCCGCAACAAGGATCCAGGGTTGATTTT.

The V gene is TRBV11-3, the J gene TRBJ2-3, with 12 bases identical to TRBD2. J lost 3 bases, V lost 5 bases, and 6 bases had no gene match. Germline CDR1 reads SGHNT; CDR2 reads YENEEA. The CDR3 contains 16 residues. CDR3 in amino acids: CASSATGTSGTDTQYF. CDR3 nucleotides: TGTGCCAGCAGCGCCACCGGGACTAGCGGGACAGATACGCAGTATTTT.

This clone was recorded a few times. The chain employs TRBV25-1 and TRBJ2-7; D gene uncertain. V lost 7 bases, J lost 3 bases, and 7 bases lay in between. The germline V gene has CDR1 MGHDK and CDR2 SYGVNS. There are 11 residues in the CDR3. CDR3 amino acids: CASTGSYEQYF. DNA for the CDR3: TGTGCCAGCACAGGAAGCTACGAGCAGTACTTC.

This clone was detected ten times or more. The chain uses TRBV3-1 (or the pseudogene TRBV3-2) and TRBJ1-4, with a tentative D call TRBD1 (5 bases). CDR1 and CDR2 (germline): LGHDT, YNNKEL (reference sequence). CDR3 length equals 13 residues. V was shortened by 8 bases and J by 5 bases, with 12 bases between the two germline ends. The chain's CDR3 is CASGDSLNEKLFF. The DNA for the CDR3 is TGTGCCAGCGGTGACAGTCTAAATGAAAAACTGTTTTTT.

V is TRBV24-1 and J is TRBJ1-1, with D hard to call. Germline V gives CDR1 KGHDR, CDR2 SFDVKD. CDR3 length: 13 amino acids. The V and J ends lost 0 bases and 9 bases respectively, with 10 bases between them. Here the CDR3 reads CATSDLGGSKAFF. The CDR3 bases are TGTGCCACCAGTGATTTGGGAGGATCTAAAGCTTTCTTT.

CDR3 in amino acids: CAWSRNRQGLDPTEAFF. CDR3 in DNA: TGTGCCTGGAGTCGAAACCGACAGGGTCTCGACCCCACTGAAGCTTTCTTT. The chain is built from TRBV30 and TRBJ1-1; TRBD1 matches at 7 bases. The J segment lost 4 bases and the V segment lost 2 bases, leaving 16 bases of the junction unmatched. Germline-derived CDR1 and CDR2 are GTSNPN and SVGIG (reference sequence). The CDR3 consists of 17 residues. The variable domain in full, completed from reference TRBV30 and TRBJ1-1, reads SQTIHQWPATLVQPVGSPLSLECTVEGTSNPNLYWYRQAAGRGLQLLFYSVGIGQISSEVPQNLSASRPQDRQFILSSKKLLLSDSGFYLCAWSRNRQGLDPTEAFFGQGTRLTVV.

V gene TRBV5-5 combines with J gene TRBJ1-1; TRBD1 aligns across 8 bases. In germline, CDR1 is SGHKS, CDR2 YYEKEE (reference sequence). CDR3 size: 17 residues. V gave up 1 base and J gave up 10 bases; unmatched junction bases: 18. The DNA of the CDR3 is TGTGCCAGCAGCTTGAGTGTTCCGGGACAGGTCGGGGAAGGAGCTTTCTTT. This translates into CASSLSVPGQVGEGAFF.